A single sample gave rise to the 9 T cell receptor beta chains below, sequenced in a study of blood T cell repertoires in COVID-19. Data came from immunoSEQ multiplex PCR; TCRdb stores just in-frame clones and leaves some out. The sample holds approximately 100,000 clones; roughly 80% are singletons and the top ten take roughly 17%. Sequenced sample: peripheral blood. Receptor source: a woman aged 55-69 years with acute or convalescent COVID-19.

V gene TRBV11-1 combines with J gene TRBJ2-5; 7 nucleotides agree with TRBD2. This CDR3 comprises 16 residues. Germline CDR1 reads SGHAT; CDR2 reads FQDESV (reference sequence). The junction had 10 bases not matched to a gene; V was cut back by 5 bases and J by 1 base. The CDR3 loop reads CASSPPGWGGQETQYF. The CDR3 nucleotides read TGTGCCAGCAGCCCCCCCGGGTGGGGGGGCCAAGAGACCCAGTACTTC.

The table lists this clone with many counts. V usage is TRBV20-1 and J usage is TRBJ2-7, with a possible D match to TRBD2 (6 bases). Trimming shortened V by 3 bases and J by 0 bases, and 15 bases separated the two germline ends. The CDR3 extends over 15 amino acids. CDR1 is DFQATT and CDR2 is SNEGSKA in the germline V gene (reference sequence). This chain's CDR3 is CSASPPLASSYEQYF. In DNA, the CDR3 is TGCAGTGCTAGTCCCCCTCTAGCGAGCTCCTACGAGCAGTACTTC.

The rearrangement joins TRBV9 to TRBJ1-3, with 8 bases fitting TRBD1. This CDR3 comprises 16 residues. Losses at the gene ends were 4 bases for V and 4 bases for J; bases not matched to a gene: 10. CDR1 and CDR2 (germline): SGDLS, YYNGEE. DNA for the CDR3: TGTGCCAGCAGCTTAGGGGGCAGGGGGCAGGGAAACACCATATATTTT. As protein: CASSLGGRGQGNTIYF.

This clone was seen only a few times. The CDR3 DNA reads TGTGCCAGCAGGCGCGGCAACCGCAATCAGCCCCAGCATTTT. The encoded protein is CASRRGNRNQPQHF. The rearrangement joins TRBV28 to TRBJ1-5; D is ambiguous. In germline, CDR1 is MDHEN, CDR2 SYDVKM. The CDR3 has 14 residues. The V end lost 6 bases, the J end lost 2 bases, and 11 bases lay between the germline ends.

This clone was recorded a few times. The chain recombines TRBV4-2 with TRBJ1-2; a weak D match, TRBD1 (5 bases). This CDR3 spans 14 amino acids. V was clipped by 3 bases and J by 4 bases, with 12 bases between them. CDR1 and CDR2 (germline): LGHNA, YNFKEQ. The CDR3 protein is CASSQGGLGYGYTF. CDR3 nucleotide sequence: TGTGCCAGCAGCCAGGGGGGACTGGGCTATGGCTACACCTTC.

Concerning this clone itself: Compared with germline, one end of the junction differs, possibly owing to a read error. This chain uses TRBV20-1 with TRBJ1-1, with D tentatively TRBD1 (5 bases). Germline V lookup: CDR1 DFQATT, CDR2 SNEGSKA (reference sequence). The CDR3 contains 10 residues. CDR3 region: CSARTPKGIF. The CDR3 nucleotides read TGCAGTGCGAGGACGCCTAAGGGGATCTTT.

The chain joins TRBV5-1 to TRBJ2-3, with 16 bases that match TRBD2. Germline assignment: CDR1 SGHRS and CDR2 YFSETQ. The CDR3 extends over 16 amino acids. Losses at the gene ends were 5 bases for V and 9 bases for J; bases not matched to a gene: 9. The CDR3 coding sequence is TGCGCCAGCAGGTCCGGGACTAGCGGGGGGGTAGACACGCAGTATTTT. It yields the protein CASRSGTSGGVDTQYF.

V gene TRBV7-4 combines with J gene TRBJ1-1, with 12 bases fitting TRBD1. Germline CDR1 SGHVT, CDR2 SQSDAQ. Trimming at V came to 5 bases and at J to 8 bases, leaving 6 bases not matched to a gene. The length of the CDR3 is 14 residues. The CDR3 sequence is CASSAGQGALEAFF. CDR3 nucleotide sequence: TGTGCCAGCAGCGCGGGACAGGGGGCTTTGGAAGCTTTCTTT.

The V gene is TRBV5-4, the J gene TRBJ1-4; a possible D gene is TRBD1 (5 bases). The V gene's germline CDR1 is SGHNT and CDR2 YYREEE (reference sequence). Trimming removed 3 bases from V and 11 bases from J, with 14 bases in between. The CDR3 runs 13 residues. CDR3 protein: CASSSDNLGKLFF. The CDR3 region has the DNA TGTGCCAGCAGCTCGGACAATCTAGGTAAACTGTTTTTT.